A single sample is the source of the 14 T cell receptor beta chains below, sequenced in a study of CD8 T cells in Susac syndrome. Reverse transcription of roughly 0.5 to 1 ug RNA was carried out with random hexamers. Using its own MiXCR run on the immunoSEQ multiplex PCR reads, TCRdb lists one record per CDR3 protein. The profile shows approximately 160,000 distinct CDR3 sequences, approximately 95% of them singletons. The sequenced sample consisted of CD4+ T cells from PBMCs. The receptors come from a human donor with Susac syndrome.

This clonotype was seen a handful of times. J is TRBJ1-1 and V is TRBV29-1; D ambiguous. CDR3 size: 12 residues. CDR1 and CDR2 (germline): SQVTM, ANQGSEA. Trimming cost V 4 bases and J 2 bases, with 8 bases left between them. Here the CDR3 DNA reads TGCAGCGTTGGCCGCAGTAACACTGAAGCTTTCTTT. It yields the protein CSVGRSNTEAFF.

The chain joins TRBV12-3 or TRBV12-4 to TRBJ1-6; D is undetermined. Trimming took off 0 bases at V and 10 bases at J, with 7 bases between the two ends. The CDR3 is made up of 13 amino acids. This CDR3 reads CASSLASRSPLHF. CDR3 sequence (DNA): TGTGCCAGCAGTTTAGCTTCACGCTCACCCCTCCACTTT.

This clonotype was detected only a few times. The J gene is TRBJ2-3, the V gene TRBV29-1; the D gene is possibly TRBD1 (6 bases). Germline V lookup: CDR1 SQVTM, CDR2 ANQGSEA. The CDR3 length is 13 residues. V was cut by 5 bases and J by 0 bases, with 9 bases left in between. The CDR3 protein is CSVRTVSTDTQYF. DNA for the CDR3: TGCAGCGTTCGGACAGTTAGCACAGATACGCAGTATTTT.

The CDR3 loop is CASSYSLHQPQHF. CDR3 DNA: TGTGCCAGCAGTTACTCGTTACATCAGCCCCAGCATTTT. The rearrangement joins TRBV6-2 or TRBV6-3 to TRBJ1-5; no firm D call. The CDR3 has 13 residues. V was pared by 0 bases and J by 5 bases, with 5 bases between. The V gene's germline CDR1 is MNHEY and CDR2 SVGEGT.

The table lists this clonotype with a count of one. J is TRBJ1-1 and V is TRBV28; D is ambiguous. Trimming took 2 bases from V and 5 from J, leaving 6 bases between them. Germline V gene sequence: CDR1 MDHEN, CDR2 SYDVKM. The CDR3 consists of 12 residues. CDR3 sequence reads: CASSLRETEAFF. The CDR3 DNA is TGTGCCAGCAGTTTACGAGAGACTGAAGCTTTCTTT.

This sequence joins TRBV27 and TRBJ2-1; 7 nucleotides align to TRBD1. Germline V lookup: CDR1 MNHEY, CDR2 SMNVEV (reference sequence). With 8 bases clipped from V and 2 bases from J, the junction kept 9 bases outside the gene matches. The CDR3 contains 15 residues. Written as DNA, the CDR3 is TGTGCCAGCGCAAACGCCGGGACAGCCTACAATGAGCAGTTCTTC. It encodes CASANAGTAYNEQFF.

This clonotype was recorded once. This chain's CDR3 is CASSVGGPQETQYF. CDR3 in DNA: TGTGCCAGCAGCGTAGGGGGTCCCCAAGAGACCCAGTACTTC. The chain links TRBV9 to TRBJ2-5; the D is unclear. Trimming left V 0 bases short and J 1 base short, with 7 bases between. Looked up from germline, CDR1 is SGDLS and CDR2 is YYNGEE. The CDR3 has 14 amino acids.

The chain has TRBV20-1 and TRBJ2-2; the D gene is possibly TRBD2 (5 bases). CDR3 length equals 13 residues. V lost 3 bases and J lost 7, with 12 bases in between. Germline assignment: CDR1 DFQATT and CDR2 SNEGSKA (reference sequence). The CDR3: CSASLAIGGELFF. As DNA, the CDR3 is TGCAGTGCTAGTTTAGCGATAGGCGGGGAGCTGTTTTTT.

The chain links TRBV14 to TRBJ1-4; 7 bases are a match to TRBD1. Losses at the gene ends were 3 bases for V and 2 bases for J; bases not matched to a gene: 3. Germline V gene data show CDR1 as SGHDN and CDR2 as FVKESK. CDR3 length: 15 residues. CDR3 nucleotides: TGTGCCAGCAGCCACGACAGGGCCACTAATGAAAAACTGTTTTTT. This sequence encodes CASSHDRATNEKLFF.

V usage is TRBV20-1 and J usage is TRBJ2-3, with D unresolved. The CDR3 loop spans 13 amino acids. The germline CDR1 and CDR2 sequences are DFQATT and SNEGSKA (reference sequence). Trimming removed 4 bases from V and 1 base from J, with 9 bases in between. This CDR3 reads CSANGPRTDTQYF. In nucleotides, the CDR3 is TGCAGTGCTAATGGGCCTCGCACAGATACGCAGTATTTT.

This chain joins TRBV5-1 and TRBJ1-4; D not resolved. CDR1 and CDR2 from the germline V gene are SGHRS and YFSETQ. Trimming cost V 4 bases and J 8 bases, with 12 bases left between them. CDR3 size: 13 residues. The CDR3 bases are TGCGCCAGCAGCCCCGGGGATCTCGAAAAACTGTTTTTT. Residues: CASSPGDLEKLFF.

The chain joins TRBV5-1 to TRBJ2-2; 7 nucleotides agree with TRBD2. The length of the CDR3 is 14 residues. CDR1 is SGHRS and CDR2 is YFSETQ in the germline V gene. The J segment lost 5 bases and the V segment lost 7 bases, leaving 8 bases of the junction unmatched. The CDR3 reads CASATSLRTGELFF. The DNA of the CDR3 is TGCGCCAGCGCGACTAGCCTCAGGACCGGGGAGCTGTTTTTT. Full variable domain (missing parts from reference TRBV5-1 and TRBJ2-2): KAGVTQTPRYLIKTRGQQVTLSCSPISGHRSVSWYQQTPGQGLQFLFEYFSETQRNKGNFPGRFSGRQFSNSRSEMNVSTLELGDSALYLCASATSLRTGELFFGEGSRLTVL.

The gene calls are TRBV20-1 and TRBJ2-4, with D tentatively TRBD2 (5 bases). V was clipped by 2 bases and J by 5 bases, with 13 bases between them. The germline CDR1 and CDR2 sequences are DFQATT and SNEGSKA (reference sequence). CDR3 size: 14 residues. The CDR3 DNA is TGCAGTGCTAGAACATTCGGGATCCAAAACATTCAGTACTTC. This gives the protein CSARTFGIQNIQYF.

The rearrangement joins TRBV12-3 or TRBV12-4 to TRBJ1-1, with 8 bases lining up with TRBD1. Trimming cost V 7 bases and J 1 base; bases outside gene matches: 11. The CDR3 contains 16 residues. The CDR3 DNA sequence: TGTGCCAGCAAGGGAATCCGGGGACAGGAGAACACTGAAGCTTTCTTT. This encodes CASKGIRGQENTEAFF.